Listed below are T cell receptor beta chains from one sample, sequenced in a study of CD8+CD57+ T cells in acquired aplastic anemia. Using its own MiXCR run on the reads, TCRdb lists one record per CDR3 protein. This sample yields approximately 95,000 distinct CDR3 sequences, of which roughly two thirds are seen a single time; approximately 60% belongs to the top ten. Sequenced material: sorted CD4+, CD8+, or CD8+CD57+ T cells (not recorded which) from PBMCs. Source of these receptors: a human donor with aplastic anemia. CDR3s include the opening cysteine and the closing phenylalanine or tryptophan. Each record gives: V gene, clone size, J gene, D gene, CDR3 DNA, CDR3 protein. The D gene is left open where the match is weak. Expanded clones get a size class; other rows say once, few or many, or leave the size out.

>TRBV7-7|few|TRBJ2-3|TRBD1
TGTGCTAGCAGCCCAGGGGGTACAGATACGCAGTATTTT
CASSPGGTDTQYF
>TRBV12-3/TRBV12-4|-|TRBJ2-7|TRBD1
TGTGCCAGCACCCGACAGGGATCCTACGAGCAGTACTTC
CASTRQGSYEQYF
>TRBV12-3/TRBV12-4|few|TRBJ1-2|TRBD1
TGTGCCAGCGCGTGGGATGACAGGGAGACTAACTATGGCTACACCTTC
CASAWDDRETNYGYTF
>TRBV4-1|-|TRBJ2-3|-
TGCGCCAGCAGCCAAGATGCGGCTACCACAGATACGCAGTATTTT
CASSQDAATTDTQYF
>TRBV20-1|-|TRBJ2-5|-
TGCAGTGCTAGGAGGACAGCTAGCAAGACCCAGTACTTC
CSARRTASKTQYF
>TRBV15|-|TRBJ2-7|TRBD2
TGTGCCACCAGCAGAGGGGGAGGGGAGGCCTACGAGCAGTACTTC
CATSRGGGEAYEQYF
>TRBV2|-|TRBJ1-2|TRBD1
TGTGCCAGCACGTTGGGGACAGGGAGTGGCTACACCTTC
CASTLGTGSGYTF
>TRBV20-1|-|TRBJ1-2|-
TGCAGTGCTACCGACCCTAGGGGGGAGAATGGCTACACCTTC
CSATDPRGENGYTF
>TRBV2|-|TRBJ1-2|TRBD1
TGTGCCAGCAGTCTCCAGGGGGCACGCTACACCTTC
CASSLQGARYTF
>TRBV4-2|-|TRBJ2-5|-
TGTGCCAGCAGCCAATCGGGGGAAGAGACCCAGTACTTC
CASSQSGEETQYF
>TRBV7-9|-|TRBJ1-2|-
TGTGCCAGCAGCTTAGGCACCCCCTATGGCTACACCTTC
CASSLGTPYGYTF
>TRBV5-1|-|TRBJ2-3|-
TGCGCCAGCCGCTTAGGGGGACCCCGCGGAGATACGCAGTATTTT
CASRLGGPRGDTQYF
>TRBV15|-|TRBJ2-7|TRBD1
TGTGCCACCAGCAGCAGACAGGGACCCTCCTACGAGCAGTACTTC
CATSSRQGPSYEQYF
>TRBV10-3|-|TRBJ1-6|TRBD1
TGTGCCATCAGTGACCCACAGGGGGCATTAGATTCACCCCTCCACTTT
CAISDPQGALDSPLHF
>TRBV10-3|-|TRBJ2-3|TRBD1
TGTGCCATCAGTGGGCAGGGGGAAGATACGCAGTATTTT
CAISGQGEDTQYF
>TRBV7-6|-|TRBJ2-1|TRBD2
TGTGCCAGCAGCTTGGGGACTAGCGGGATGCCTCGCCTATACAATGAGCAGTTCTTC
CASSLGTSGMPRLYNEQFF
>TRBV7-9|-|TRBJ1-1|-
TGTGCCAGCAGTAATGGACGGTACACTGAAGCTTTCTTT
CASSNGRYTEAFF
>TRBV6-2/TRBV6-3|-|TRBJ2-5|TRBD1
TGTGCCAGCACGGGACAGCCAGAGGAGACCCAGTACTTC
CASTGQPEETQYF
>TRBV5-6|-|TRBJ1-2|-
TGTGCCAGCAGCTTGGTCGCCTATGGCTACACCTTC
CASSLVAYGYTF
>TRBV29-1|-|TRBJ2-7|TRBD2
TGCAGCGTTGAGCGGGGGACCCACGAGCAGTACTTC
CSVERGTHEQYF
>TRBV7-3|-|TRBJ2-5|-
TGTGCCAGCAGCTTACGCGGGGCAGAGACCCAGTACTTC
CASSLRGAETQYF
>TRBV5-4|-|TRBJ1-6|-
TGTGCCAGCAGCGCGATGGAGGGAGGGCCCAATTCACCCCTCCACTTT
CASSAMEGGPNSPLHF
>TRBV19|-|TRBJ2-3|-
TGTGCCAGTAGTCCATTGAAAGATACGCAGTATTTT
CASSPLKDTQYF
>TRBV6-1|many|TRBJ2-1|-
TGTGCCAGCAGTGAAGGGGACCCCAATGAGCAGTTCTTC
CASSEGDPNEQFF
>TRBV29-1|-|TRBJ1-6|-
TGCAGCGCCGCCATCGGGGGACGTAATTCACCCCTCCACTTT
CSAAIGGRNSPLHF
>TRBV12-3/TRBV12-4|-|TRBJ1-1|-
TGTGCCAGCAGCAACACAGGGAACACTGAAGCTTTCTTT
CASSNTGNTEAFF
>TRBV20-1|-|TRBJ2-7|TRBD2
TGCAGTGCTAGAGATGGGGGGAGGGAGGATGGGGAGCAGTACTTC
CSARDGGREDGEQYF
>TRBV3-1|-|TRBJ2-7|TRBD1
TGTGCCAGCAGCCCGATGCCGGGACAGAGCTCCTACGAGCAGTACTTC
CASSPMPGQSSYEQYF
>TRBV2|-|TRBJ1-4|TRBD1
TGTGCCGCGAAAACAGGGGGCGAGGAAATTGCAAAACTGTTTTTT
CAAKTGGEEIAKLFF
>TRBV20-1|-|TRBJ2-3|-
TGCAGTGCCGTCCCAGGGACTCGTACAGATACGCAGTATTTT
CSAVPGTRTDTQYF
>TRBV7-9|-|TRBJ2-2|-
TGTGCCAGCAGCTTGGTTCCCGGGGAGCTGTTTTTT
CASSLVPGELFF
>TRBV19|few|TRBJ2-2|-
TGTGCCAGTAGTATGGGGCAGGGGAGCACCGGGGAGCTGTTTTTT
CASSMGQGSTGELFF
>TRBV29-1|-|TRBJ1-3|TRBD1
TGCAGCGTTGTGAGGACAGGCAAGATGGGAGGAAACACCATATATTTT
CSVVRTGKMGGNTIYF
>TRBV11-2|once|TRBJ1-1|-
TGTGCCAGCAGCTTAATGGGACCCACGGACGGGACAACTGAAGCTTTCTTT
CASSLMGPTDGTTEAFF
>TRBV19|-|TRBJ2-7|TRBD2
TGTGCCGGAGCGGGGGGCCACGACGAGCAGTACTTC
CAGAGGHDEQYF
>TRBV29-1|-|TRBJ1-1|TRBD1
TGCAGCGTGACGGGACAGGGATTTTCTGAAGCTTTCTTT
CSVTGQGFSEAFF
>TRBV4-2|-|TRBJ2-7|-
TGTGCCAGCAGCCAAGTCGATAGCGGACCTTACGAGCAGTCCTTC
CASSQVDSGPYEQSF
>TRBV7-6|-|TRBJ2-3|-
TGTGCCAGCAGCTTAGATCCAGGGGGCACAGATACGCAGTATTTT
CASSLDPGGTDTQYF
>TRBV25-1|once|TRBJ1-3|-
TGTGCCAGCAGCTTGGAATTCTCTGGAAACACCATATATTTT
CASSLEFSGNTIYF
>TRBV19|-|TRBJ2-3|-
TGTGCCAGTAGCCCAAGCGGATCGCTCACAGATACGCAGTATTTT
CASSPSGSLTDTQYF
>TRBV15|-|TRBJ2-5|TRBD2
TGTGCCACCAGCACAGGGACTAGCGGGGTGCAAGAGACCCAGTACTTC
CATSTGTSGVQETQYF
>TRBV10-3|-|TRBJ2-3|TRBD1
TGTGCCATCAGAACACAGGGGGATACGCAGTATTTT
CAIRTQGDTQYF
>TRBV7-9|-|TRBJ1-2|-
TGTGCCAGCAGCCGGACAGCTTCCTATGGCTACACCTTC
CASSRTASYGYTF
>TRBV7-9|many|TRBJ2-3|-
TGTGCCAGCAGCGGTGGGACAGATACGCAGTATTTT
CASSGGTDTQYF
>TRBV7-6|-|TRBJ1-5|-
TGTGCCAGCAGCCCCCTCGGAGGGCCGCCCCAGCATTTT
CASSPLGGPPQHF
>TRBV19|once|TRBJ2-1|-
TGTGCCAGTAGTGGTTTGAATGAGCAGTTCTTC
CASSGLNEQFF
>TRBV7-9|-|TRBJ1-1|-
TGTGCCAGCAGCTTATGGGCAAACACTGAAGCTTTCTTT
CASSLWANTEAFF
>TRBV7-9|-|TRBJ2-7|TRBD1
TGTGCTGGGGGACAGGAGTACGAGCAGTACTTC
CAGGQEYEQYF
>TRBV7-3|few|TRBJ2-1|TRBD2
TGTGCCAGCAGCTTAATGACTAGCGGTTACAATGAGCAGTTCTTC
CASSLMTSGYNEQFF
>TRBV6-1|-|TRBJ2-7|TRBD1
TGTGCCAGCAGTCGGACAGGCGATAGCTCCTACGAGCAGTACTTC
CASSRTGDSSYEQYF
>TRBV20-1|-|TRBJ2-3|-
TGCAGTGCTGGGGGGCGGGGTACGCAGTATTTT
CSAGGRGTQYF
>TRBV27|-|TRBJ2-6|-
TGTGCCAGCGGTCCCCGCGGTGGCTCTGGGGCCAACGTCCTGACTTTC
CASGPRGGSGANVLTF